The 12 T cell receptor beta chains listed next were all sequenced from one sample in a study of T-cell reconstitution after alpha-beta-depleted transplantation in children. Unique molecular identifiers were incorporated during preparation of the TCRbeta library. A single record per CDR3 protein comes from TCRdb applying MiXCR to the PCR reads. Altogether more than 450,000 distinct CDR3 sequences are present, roughly 18% being singletons, with the ten largest covering more than 2.5%. The sequenced sample was PBMCs from the stem cell graft donor, obtained from the stem cell graft. All receptors come from a human donor who donated a stem cell graft to a child with acute lymphoblastic leukemia.

This clonotype was detected only a few times. The chain combines TRBV19 with TRBJ2-1; possibly TRBD1 or TRBD2 for D (5 bases each). The CDR3 is made up of 14 amino acids. Germline V gene sequence: CDR1 LNHDA, CDR2 SQIVND (reference sequence). V was pared by 4 bases and J by 3 bases, with 10 bases between. In nucleotides, the CDR3 is TGTGCCAGTAGTAGGGGACGGATCTACAATGAGCAGTTCTTC. This translates into CASSRGRIYNEQFF.

The gene calls are TRBV20-1 and TRBJ2-1, with D perhaps matching TRBD2 (9 bases). The CDR3 sequence is 17 residues long. Germline V gene lookup returns CDR1 DFQATT and CDR2 SNEGSKA (reference sequence). The CDR3 protein is CAKEDREREESYNEQFF. As DNA, the CDR3 is TGCGCTAAAGAGGACAGGGAGCGGGAGGAATCCTACAATGAGCAGTTCTTC.

The CDR3 loop is CASRPDTTYNEQFF. CDR3 nucleotides: TGTGCCAGCAGACCCGACACGACTTACAATGAGCAGTTCTTC. The rearrangement links TRBV12-3 or TRBV12-4 to TRBJ2-1; D is undetermined. V gave up 6 bases and J gave up 4 bases, with 13 bases separating them. The CDR3 has 14 residues.

This clonotype was observed a handful of times. This chain uses TRBV11-1 with TRBJ2-3, with 10 positions matching TRBD2. V was clipped by 5 bases and J by 1 base; unmatched bases: 15. This CDR3 contains 19 residues. Germline CDR1 reads SGHAT; CDR2 reads FQDESV (reference sequence). The CDR3: CASSRSAVAGGRGTDTQYF. The CDR3 nucleotides read TGTGCCAGCAGCCGCAGTGCGGTAGCGGGAGGAAGGGGCACAGATACGCAGTATTTT.

V and J are TRBV2 and TRBJ2-1, with 8 bases fitting TRBD1. This CDR3 comprises 15 residues. Trimming took 8 bases from V and 2 from J; bases not matched to a gene: 8. CDR1 and CDR2 from the germline V gene are SNHLY and FYNNEI. CDR3 protein: CASRPTGGTYNEQFF. The CDR3 DNA follows: TGTGCCAGCCGACCCACAGGGGGGACCTACAATGAGCAGTTCTTC.

This rearrangement joins TRBV11-1 to TRBJ2-7; D unresolved. Germline values: CDR1 SGHAT, CDR2 FQDESV (reference sequence). Trimming took off 4 bases at V and 0 bases at J, with 10 bases between the two ends. The CDR3 has 14 residues. CDR3: CASSSPGSSYEQYF. CDR3 nucleotides: TGTGCCAGCAGCTCACCGGGCAGCTCCTACGAGCAGTACTTC.

V is TRBV20-1 and J is TRBJ1-2, with D perhaps TRBD1 (6 bases). The germline V gene encodes CDR1 DFQATT and CDR2 SNEGSKA (reference sequence). Trimming shortened V by 2 bases and J by 11 bases, and 12 bases separated the two germline ends. The CDR3 runs to 11 residues. The CDR3 sequence: CSARPNREYTF. CDR3 bases: TGCAGTGCTAGACCTAACAGGGAATACACCTTC.

The chain carries TRBV4-1 and TRBJ2-3, with a tentative D call TRBD2 (7 bases). V was trimmed by 0 bases and J by 5 bases, leaving 12 bases between them. CDR1 is MGHRA, CDR2 YSYEKL, per germline. The CDR3 extends over 15 amino acids. The CDR3 region is CASSQDGGAGDTQYF. CDR3 DNA sequence: TGCGCCAGCAGCCAAGATGGGGGGGCAGGAGATACGCAGTATTTT.

The chain is built from TRBV9 and TRBJ2-1; 11 bases fit TRBD2. The V and J ends lost 2 bases and 3 bases, in that order; junction bases with no gene match: 7. The CDR3 contains 17 residues. Germline V gene lookup returns CDR1 SGDLS and CDR2 YYNGEE. DNA for the CDR3: TGTGCCAGCAGCGTCGCTGGGACTAGCGGAGTCTACAATGAGCAGTTCTTC. Translation: CASSVAGTSGVYNEQFF.

This chain uses TRBV6-5 with TRBJ1-2; D is ambiguous. This CDR3 has 15 residues. V dropped 0 bases and J dropped 2 bases, with 10 bases sitting between them. Germline CDR1 MNHEY, CDR2 SVGAGI. CDR3: CASSYSRLGNYGYTF. The CDR3 nucleotides are TGTGCCAGCAGTTACTCGCGCCTGGGGAACTATGGCTACACCTTC.

This clonotype was observed a handful of times. The chain uses TRBV14 and TRBJ2-4, with TRBD2 matching 16 bases. V lost 4 bases to trimming and J lost 7 bases; unmatched junction nucleotides: 19. CDR1 is SGHDN, CDR2 FVKESK, per germline. The CDR3 consists of 21 residues. The CDR3 loop reads CASSPTDMGTSGRAGANIQYF. CDR3 DNA: TGTGCCAGCAGCCCGACGGACATGGGGACTAGCGGGAGGGCCGGAGCGAACATTCAGTACTTC.

V and J are TRBV28 and TRBJ2-7, with 7 bases matching TRBD1. V gave up 8 bases and J gave up 5 bases; unmatched junction bases: 12. The CDR3 has 14 amino acids. Germline V lookup: CDR1 MDHEN, CDR2 SYDVKM. The CDR3 is CASPPSRGQDEQYF. DNA for the CDR3: TGTGCCAGCCCCCCGAGTAGGGGGCAGGACGAGCAGTACTTC.